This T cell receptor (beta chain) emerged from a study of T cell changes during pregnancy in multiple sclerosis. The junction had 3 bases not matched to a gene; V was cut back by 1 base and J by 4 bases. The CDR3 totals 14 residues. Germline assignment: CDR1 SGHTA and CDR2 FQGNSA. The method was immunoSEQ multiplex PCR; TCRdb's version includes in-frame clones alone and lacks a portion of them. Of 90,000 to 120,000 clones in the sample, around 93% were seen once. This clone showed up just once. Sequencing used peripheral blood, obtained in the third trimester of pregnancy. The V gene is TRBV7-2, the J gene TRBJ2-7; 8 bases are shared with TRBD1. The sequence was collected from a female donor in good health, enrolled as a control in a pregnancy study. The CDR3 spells CASSLGGQGYEQYF. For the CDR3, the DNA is TGTGCCAGCAGCTTAGGTGGACAGGGTTACGAGCAGTACTTC.